These T cell receptor beta chains were read from a single sample in a study of T-cell reconstitution after alpha-beta-depleted transplantation in children. A single record per CDR3 protein comes from TCRdb applying MiXCR to the PCR reads. The table has 95,000 to 120,000 distinct CDR3 sequences, about 6% seen once. The specimen comprised PBMCs, mostly from graft donor cells, sampled 360 days after TCRalphabeta/CD19-depleted stem cell transplant. Source of these receptors: a male patient between 2 and 10 years old who had a stem cell transplant for acute lymphoblastic leukemia, so the T cells may come from the graft donor. Both conserved end residues are part of each CDR3. D genes are given only for firm matches. The size of a clone is reported for some rows only, either as once, few or many, or as a class for expanded clones.

v_gene	j_gene	d_gene	abundance	CDR3aa	CDR3nt
TRBV28	TRBJ2-7	-	-	CASSPSPSRGEQYF	TGTGCCAGCAGTCCATCCCCCAGCAGGGGCGAGCAGTACTTC
TRBV20-1	TRBJ2-4	-	few	CSAPGTGAKNIQYF	TGCAGTGCCCCTGGCACGGGGGCCAAAAACATTCAGTACTTC
TRBV10-3	TRBJ1-1	-	many	CASRDRKPTIEAFF	TGTGCCTCGAGAGACCGGAAGCCTACAATTGAAGCTTTCTTT
TRBV10-3	TRBJ2-7	-	few	CAISDGYEQYF	TGTGCCATCAGTGATGGGTACGAGCAGTACTTC
TRBV4-3	TRBJ1-6	-	many	CASSQDLAANSPLHF	TGCGCCAGCAGCCAAGATTTGGCAGCAAATTCACCCCTCCACTTT
TRBV29-1	TRBJ2-3	-	many	CSVEDGEVGDTQYF	TGCAGCGTTGAAGATGGGGAGGTGGGGGATACGCAGTATTTT
TRBV21-1	TRBJ2-2	-	many	CASSKGGTSEGGELFF	TGTGCCAGCAGCAAAGGGGGAACGTCTGAAGGCGGGGAGCTGTTTTTT
TRBV10-1	TRBJ1-6	TRBD1	many	CASSELRQGSPLHF	TGCGCCAGCAGTGAGTTGAGACAGGGTTCACCCCTCCACTTT
TRBV5-1	TRBJ2-1	-	few	CASSLEAAGLGEQFF	TGCGCCAGCAGCTTGGAGGCCGCCGGCCTGGGAGAGCAGTTCTTC
TRBV6-5	TRBJ2-1	-	many	CASSPQGYPHNEQFF	TGTGCCAGCAGTCCACAGGGTTACCCCCACAATGAGCAGTTCTTC
TRBV4-1	TRBJ1-1	-	-	CASSQEGSGRMNTEAFF	TGCGCCAGCAGCCAAGAAGGGTCGGGCAGGATGAACACTGAAGCTTTCTTT
TRBV20-1	TRBJ2-7	-	few	CSGLHGDRESSYEQYF	TGCAGTGGACTCCACGGAGATCGGGAGAGCTCCTACGAGCAGTACTTC
TRBV4-3	TRBJ2-7	TRBD1	-	CASSQDRRQGFYEQYF	TGCGCCAGCAGCCAAGATAGGAGACAGGGCTTCTACGAGCAGTACTTC
TRBV7-2	TRBJ2-3	-	many	CASSGFLGGDTQYF	TGTGCCAGCAGCGGGTTTCTGGGGGGAGATACGCAGTATTTT
TRBV12-3/TRBV12-4	TRBJ2-5	-	many	CASSLDPQETQYF	TGTGCCAGCAGTTTAGACCCGCAAGAGACCCAGTACTTC
TRBV7-7	TRBJ2-1	TRBD2	many	CASSSTLAENNEQFF	TGTGCTAGCAGCTCGACACTAGCGGAGAACAATGAGCAGTTCTTC
TRBV3-1	TRBJ2-3	-	many	CASSQGWTWTALGDTQYF	TGTGCCAGCAGCCAAGGATGGACCTGGACAGCTTTGGGAGATACGCAGTATTTT
TRBV15	TRBJ2-2	TRBD2	many	CATSRVRSGDFLFF	TGTGCCACCAGCAGAGTTCGGAGCGGGGATTTCCTGTTTTTT
TRBV7-8	TRBJ2-7	-	many	CASSFLDGSSYEQYF	TGTGCCAGCAGCTTTTTAGACGGGAGCTCCTACGAGCAGTACTTC
TRBV5-1	TRBJ2-1	TRBD2	many	CASSSQGGSTNEQFF	TGCGCCAGCAGCTCGCAGGGCGGGAGTACGAATGAGCAGTTCTTC
TRBV10-3	TRBJ2-2	-	few	CAIMSRERTGELFF	TGTGCCATCATGAGCCGGGAGCGCACCGGGGAGCTGTTTTTT
TRBV5-5	TRBJ2-7	TRBD2	many	CASSLTSEREQYF	TGTGCCAGCAGCTTGACTAGCGAGCGCGAGCAGTACTTC
TRBV29-1	TRBJ2-3	-	-	CSVERASSTDTQYF	TGCAGCGTTGAAAGGGCGTCTAGCACAGATACGCAGTATTTT
TRBV7-6	TRBJ2-7	-	few	CASSLERGKPIYEQYF	TGTGCCAGCAGCTTAGAACGGGGGAAACCTATCTACGAGCAGTACTTC
TRBV12-3/TRBV12-4	TRBJ1-5	-	-	CASRQGSYNQPQHF	TGTGCCAGCAGGCAGGGGTCCTACAATCAGCCCCAGCATTTT
TRBV4-3	TRBJ2-7	TRBD2	many	CASSLFSGSHEQYF	TGCGCCAGCAGCCTCTTTAGCGGGAGCCACGAGCAGTACTTC
TRBV5-6	TRBJ2-7	-	many	CASSDARYEQYF	TGTGCCAGCAGCGACGCTCGTTACGAGCAGTACTTC
TRBV5-6	TRBJ1-5	-	few	CASSPRGDGPNQPQHF	TGTGCCAGCAGCCCCAGAGGGGACGGTCCCAATCAGCCCCAGCATTTT
TRBV28	TRBJ1-1	TRBD1	many	CASSLGQEYTEAFF	TGTGCCAGCAGTCTAGGACAGGAATACACTGAAGCTTTCTTT
TRBV4-2	TRBJ2-1	-	many	CASSHKPASSYNEQFF	TGTGCCAGCAGCCACAAGCCGGCGAGCTCCTACAATGAGCAGTTCTTC
TRBV4-3	TRBJ1-1	TRBD1	many	CASSQDIPSRTGKGTFEAFF	TGCGCCAGCAGCCAAGATATCCCCTCACGGACAGGGAAGGGGACTTTTGAAGCTTTCTTT
TRBV4-1	TRBJ2-5	-	few	CASSQDKRSTMGALLGETQYF	TGCGCCAGCAGCCAAGACAAGCGGAGTACAATGGGGGCACTTCTGGGAGAGACCCAGTACTTC
TRBV12-3/TRBV12-4	TRBJ1-2	-	many	CASSFGGLGYTF	TGTGCCAGCAGTTTTGGGGGGCTTGGCTACACCTTC
TRBV6-2/TRBV6-3	TRBJ2-3	-	few	CASSNLDFPRGDTQYF	TGTGCCAGCAGTAACCTCGACTTTCCGAGGGGGGATACGCAGTATTTT
TRBV24-1	TRBJ2-1	-	many	CATSLQGIRFF	TGTGCCACCAGTCTACAAGGGATTAGGTTCTTC
TRBV4-2	TRBJ1-2	TRBD1	many	CASSQAQGESYGYTF	TGTGCCAGCAGCCAAGCCCAGGGGGAAAGCTATGGCTACACCTTC
TRBV6-2/TRBV6-3	TRBJ2-1	TRBD2	few	CAAGGGPGSYNEQFF	TGTGCCGCGGGAGGGGGGCCGGGGTCCTACAATGAGCAGTTCTTC
TRBV20-1	TRBJ2-1	-	many	CSASPLENEQFF	TGCAGTGCTAGCCCGTTAGAGAATGAGCAGTTCTTC
TRBV7-9	TRBJ2-7	-	many	CASRYGGYEQYF	TGTGCCAGCAGGTATGGGGGCTACGAGCAGTACTTC
TRBV29-1	TRBJ2-2	TRBD1	many	CSAFSGTGDTGELFF	TGCAGCGCCTTTTCCGGGACAGGGGATACCGGGGAGCTGTTTTTT
TRBV7-6	TRBJ2-7	-	few	CASSLGKGPFYEQYF	TGTGCCAGCAGCTTAGGAAAGGGTCCCTTCTACGAGCAGTACTTC
TRBV6-1	TRBJ1-2	-	many	CASRDGREYGYTF	TGTGCCAGCAGGGATGGGAGGGAGTATGGCTACACCTTC
TRBV21-1	TRBJ2-7	-	few	CASSIASGRVKYYEQYF	TGTGCCAGCAGCATCGCTAGCGGGAGGGTCAAGTACTACGAGCAGTACTTC
TRBV9	TRBJ2-1	-	many	CASSDPTRLNEQFF	TGTGCCAGCAGCGACCCGACTAGGCTCAATGAGCAGTTCTTC
TRBV5-1	TRBJ2-3	-	many	CASKYSATDTQYF	TGCGCCAGCAAATATTCGGCCACAGATACGCAGTATTTT
TRBV12-3/TRBV12-4	TRBJ1-2	-	many	CASSVRGTLYGYTF	TGTGCCAGCAGTGTCCGTGGGACACTCTATGGCTACACCTTC
TRBV6-1	TRBJ2-7	-	-	CASSKVSSYEQYF	TGTGCCAGCAGTAAGGTGAGCTCCTACGAGCAGTACTTC
TRBV5-1	TRBJ2-5	-	many	CASSLFRGALVETQYF	TGCGCCAGCAGCTTGTTTCGGGGGGCTCTCGTAGAGACCCAGTACTTC
TRBV7-9	TRBJ1-2	-	few	CASSLPSDYGYTF	TGTGCCAGCAGCTTGCCATCGGACTATGGCTACACCTTC
TRBV9	TRBJ2-6	-	many	CASSPEGSASSGANVLTF	TGTGCCAGCAGCCCGGAGGGGTCTGCTTCCTCTGGGGCCAACGTCCTGACTTTC
TRBV10-3	TRBJ2-2	-	many	CAISEKVIGELFF	TGTGCCATCAGTGAAAAGGTCATCGGGGAGCTGTTTTTT
TRBV28	TRBJ1-6	-	-	CASSTPGRGSPLHF	TGTGCCAGCAGTACTCCAGGGAGAGGTTCACCCCTCCACTTT
TRBV5-1	TRBJ2-3	TRBD2	many	CASSLPPSGGTDTQYF	TGCGCCAGCAGCTTGCCCCCTAGCGGGGGGACAGATACGCAGTATTTT
TRBV4-1	TRBJ2-1	TRBD2	many	CASSQGYSGRGGEQFF	TGCGCCAGCAGCCAAGGGTATAGCGGGAGGGGTGGTGAGCAGTTCTTC
TRBV7-9	TRBJ1-1	-	many	CASSLGTTTEAFF	TGTGCCAGCAGCCTCGGGACAACCACTGAAGCTTTCTTT